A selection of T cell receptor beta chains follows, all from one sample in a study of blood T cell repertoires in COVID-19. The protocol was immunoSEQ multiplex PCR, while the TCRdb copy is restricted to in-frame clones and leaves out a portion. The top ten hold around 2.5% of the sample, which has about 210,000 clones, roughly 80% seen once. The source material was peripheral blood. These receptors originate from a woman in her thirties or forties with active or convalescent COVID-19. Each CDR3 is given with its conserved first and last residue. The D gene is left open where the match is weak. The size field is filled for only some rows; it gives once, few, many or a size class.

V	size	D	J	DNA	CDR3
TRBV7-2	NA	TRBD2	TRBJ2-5	TGTGCCAGCACCCGACTACTTACTAGCGTCGAGACCCAGTACTTC	CASTRLLTSVETQYF
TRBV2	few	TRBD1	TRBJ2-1	TGTGCCAGCAGCGACCCCGGGACAGGGTACAATGAGCAGTTCTTC	CASSDPGTGYNEQFF
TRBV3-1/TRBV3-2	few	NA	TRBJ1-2	TGTGCCAGCAGTGGACAGAACTATGGCTACACCTTC	CASSGQNYGYTF
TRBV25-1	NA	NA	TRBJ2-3	TGTGCCAGCAGTGAATGGGGGGGGCGCATGGATACGCAGTATTTT	CASSEWGGRMDTQYF
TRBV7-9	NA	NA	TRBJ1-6	TGTGCCAGCAGCTTAGATCCGACAGGAGATAATTCACCCCTCCACTTT	CASSLDPTGDNSPLHF
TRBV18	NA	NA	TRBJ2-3	TGTGCCAGCTCACCATTCATGACAGACACAGATACGCAGTATTTT	CASSPFMTDTDTQYF
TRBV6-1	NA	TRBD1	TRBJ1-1	TGTGCCAGCAGTGAAGGGCAGGGGGTCATGAACACTGAAGCTTTCTTT	CASSEGQGVMNTEAFF
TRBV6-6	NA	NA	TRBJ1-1	TGTGCCAGCTTGATCGGCACTGAAGCTTTCTTT	CASLIGTEAFF
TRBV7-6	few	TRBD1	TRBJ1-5	TGTGCCAGCAGCTTAGATCGCGGGGACAGGGCCGGCAATCAGCCCCAGCATTTT	CASSLDRGDRAGNQPQHF
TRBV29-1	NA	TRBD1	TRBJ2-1	TGCAGCGTTGAATCTTGGGACAGGGAAAGGGGTGAGCAGTTCTTC	CSVESWDRERGEQFF
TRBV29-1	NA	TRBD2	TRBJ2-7	TGCAGCGTTGTGACTAGCGGGACGTACGAGCAGTACTTC	CSVVTSGTYEQYF
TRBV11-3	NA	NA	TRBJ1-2	TGTGCCAGCAGCTTAGGGGGCAGCTATGGCTACACCTTC	CASSLGGSYGYTF
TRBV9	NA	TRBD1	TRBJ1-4	TGTGCCAGCAGCTGGGGACAGGGGGATCGGAATGAAAAACTGTTTTTT	CASSWGQGDRNEKLFF
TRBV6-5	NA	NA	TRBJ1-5	TGTGCCAGCAGCCCCGTCGGACAGCTCAATCAGCCCCAGCATTTT	CASSPVGQLNQPQHF
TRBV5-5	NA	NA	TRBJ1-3	TGTGCCAGCAGTTTTACCGACAGACCGCGCTCTGGAAACACCATATATTTT	CASSFTDRPRSGNTIYF
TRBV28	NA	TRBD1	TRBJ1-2	TGTGCCAGCAGCCCGGGACAGGGGATCTATGGCTACACCTTC	CASSPGQGIYGYTF
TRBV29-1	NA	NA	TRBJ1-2	TGCAGCCCCCAACAGGGAGAATATGGCTACACCTTC	CSPQQGEYGYTF
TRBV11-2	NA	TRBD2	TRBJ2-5	TGTGCCAGCAGCCCACTAGCGGGAGCCGTGACCCAGTACTTC	CASSPLAGAVTQYF
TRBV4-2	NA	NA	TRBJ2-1	TGTGCCAGCAGTCGGACACCTTTAACTTACAATGAGCAGTTCTTC	CASSRTPLTYNEQFF
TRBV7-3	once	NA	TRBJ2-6	TGTGCCAGCAGCCCCTCTGGGCGCTCTGGGGCCAACGTCCTGACTTTC	CASSPSGRSGANVLTF
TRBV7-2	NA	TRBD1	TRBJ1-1	TGTGCCAGCAGAACACCAGGGGGCACTGAAGCTTTCTTT	CASRTPGGTEAFF
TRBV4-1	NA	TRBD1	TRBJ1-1	TGCGCCAGCAGCCAGGGACAGGGGTCGAACACTGAAGCTTTCTTT	CASSQGQGSNTEAFF
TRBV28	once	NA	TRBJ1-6	TGTGCCAGCAGTTCTCCATTAGGGGACATCTCCTATAATTCACCCCTCCACTTT	CASSSPLGDISYNSPLHF
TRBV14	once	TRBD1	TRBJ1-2	TGTGCCAGCAGCCGGGACAGGGGAAACTATGGCTACACCTTC	CASSRDRGNYGYTF
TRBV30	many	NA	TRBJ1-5	TGTGCCTGGAGTGTAGAGGGTTATCAGCCCCAGCATTTT	CAWSVEGYQPQHF
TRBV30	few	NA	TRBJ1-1	TGTGCCTGGAGTGGGAGGGGCGAAGCTTTCTTT	CAWSGRGEAFF
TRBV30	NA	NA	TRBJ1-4	TGTGCCTGGAGTGTATTTGCGTGGGAGGGACCCACTAATGAAAAACTGTTTTTT	CAWSVFAWEGPTNEKLFF
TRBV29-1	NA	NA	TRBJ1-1	TGCAGCGGCAGGGAGAACACTGAAGCTTTCTTT	CSGRENTEAFF
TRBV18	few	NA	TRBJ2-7	TGTGCCAGCTCAAGAGGGGGGGCCGAGCAGTACTTC	CASSRGGAEQYF
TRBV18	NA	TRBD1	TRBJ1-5	TGTGCCAGCTCACTCGGGACAGGGCATCCCCAGCATTTT	CASSLGTGHPQHF
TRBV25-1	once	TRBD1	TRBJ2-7	TGTGCCAGCCATCCTGCCCCCGGGACAGAGTCCTACGAGCAGTACTTC	CASHPAPGTESYEQYF
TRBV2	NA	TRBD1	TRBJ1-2	TGTGCCAGCAGACCGCAGGGGGCGAACTATGGCTACACCTTC	CASRPQGANYGYTF
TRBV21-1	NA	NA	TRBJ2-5	TGTGCCAGCAGCAGAGGACAGGGGGCGAAGGAGACCCAGTACTTC	CASSRGQGAKETQYF
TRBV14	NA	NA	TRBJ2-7	TGTGCCAGCCGACCTACAGGGAGCTACGAGCAGTACTTC	CASRPTGSYEQYF
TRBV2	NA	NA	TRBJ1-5	TGTGCCAGCAGTGAGGCGCCGGGAGGCAATCAGCCCCAGCATTTT	CASSEAPGGNQPQHF
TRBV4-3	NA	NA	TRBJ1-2	TGCGCCAGCAGCATAACGGGAGGGGGTGTAAAGGGCTACACCTTC	CASSITGGGVKGYTF
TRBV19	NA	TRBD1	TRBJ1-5	TGTGCCAGTAGTAACAGGGGACGCAATCAGCCCCAGCATTTT	CASSNRGRNQPQHF
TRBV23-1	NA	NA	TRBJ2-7	TGCGCCAGCAGTCCCTCCGGTCCAGGGGAAAGATCCTACGAGCAGTACTTC	CASSPSGPGERSYEQYF
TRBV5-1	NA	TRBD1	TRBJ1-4	TGCGCCAGCAGCTTCGGACAGGGTAATGAAAAACTGTTTTTT	CASSFGQGNEKLFF
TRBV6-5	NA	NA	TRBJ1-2	TGTGCCAGCAGTAAGACAGCGAAGGATGGCTACACCTTC	CASSKTAKDGYTF
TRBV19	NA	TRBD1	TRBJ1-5	TGTGCCAGTAGTATCCTCCCGGGACAGGGGGATCAGCCCCAGCATTTT	CASSILPGQGDQPQHF
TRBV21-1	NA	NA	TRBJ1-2	TGTGCCAGCAGCAAACTACGTCTATCCGACTATGGCTACACCTTC	CASSKLRLSDYGYTF
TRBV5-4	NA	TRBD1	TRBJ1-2	TGTGCCAGCAGCACCCGACAGGGTAACTATGGCTACACCTTC	CASSTRQGNYGYTF